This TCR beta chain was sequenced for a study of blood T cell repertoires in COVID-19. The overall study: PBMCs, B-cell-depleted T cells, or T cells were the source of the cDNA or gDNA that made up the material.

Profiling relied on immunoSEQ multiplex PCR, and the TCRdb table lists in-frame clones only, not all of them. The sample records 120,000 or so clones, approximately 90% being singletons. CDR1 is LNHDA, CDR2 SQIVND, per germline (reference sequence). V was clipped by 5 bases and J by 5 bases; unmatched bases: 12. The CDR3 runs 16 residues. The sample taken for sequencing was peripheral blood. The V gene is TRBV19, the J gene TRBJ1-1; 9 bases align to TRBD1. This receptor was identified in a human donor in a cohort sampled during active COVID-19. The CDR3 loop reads CASSRGQGEGRTEAFF. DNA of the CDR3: TGTGCCAGTAGTCGGGGACAGGGCGAAGGACGGACTGAAGCTTTCTTT.